This T cell receptor (beta chain) was captured in a study of tumor-infiltrating lymphocytes in oesophageal squamous cell carcinoma. TCRdb itself ran the PCR reads through MiXCR, one entry per CDR3 protein. The data contain about 12,000 distinct CDR3 sequences, 55% to 65% of them singletons. Sequencing was carried out using esophageal tumor tissue. The clonotype originates from a female donor with esophageal squamous cell carcinoma.

CDR3 region: CASSESGTSYEQYF. CDR3 sequence (DNA): TGTGCCAGCAGTGAATCTGGGACGTCCTACGAGCAGTACTTC. V gene TRBV6-1 combines with J gene TRBJ2-3; possibly TRBD1 or TRBD2 for D (5 bases each). The DNA end is a closer match to TRBJ2-7, so the J assignment may be wrong. CDR1 is MNHNS, CDR2 SASEGT, per germline. The CDR3 spans 14 residues.